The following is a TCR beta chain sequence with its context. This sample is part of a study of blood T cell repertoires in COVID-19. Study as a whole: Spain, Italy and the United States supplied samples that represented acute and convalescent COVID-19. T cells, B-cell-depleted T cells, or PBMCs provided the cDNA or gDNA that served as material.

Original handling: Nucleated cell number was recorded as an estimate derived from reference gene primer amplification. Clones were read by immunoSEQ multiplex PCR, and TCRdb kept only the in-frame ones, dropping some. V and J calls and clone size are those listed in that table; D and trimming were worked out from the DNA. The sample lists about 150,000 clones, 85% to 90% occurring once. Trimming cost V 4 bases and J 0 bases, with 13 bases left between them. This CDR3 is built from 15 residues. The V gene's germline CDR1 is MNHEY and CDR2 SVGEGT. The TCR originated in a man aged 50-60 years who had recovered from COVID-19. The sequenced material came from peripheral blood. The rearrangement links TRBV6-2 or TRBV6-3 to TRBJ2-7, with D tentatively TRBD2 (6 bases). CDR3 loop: CASSSGLSSSYEQYF. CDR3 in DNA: TGTGCCAGCAGTTCGGGACTCTCGAGCTCCTACGAGCAGTACTTC.